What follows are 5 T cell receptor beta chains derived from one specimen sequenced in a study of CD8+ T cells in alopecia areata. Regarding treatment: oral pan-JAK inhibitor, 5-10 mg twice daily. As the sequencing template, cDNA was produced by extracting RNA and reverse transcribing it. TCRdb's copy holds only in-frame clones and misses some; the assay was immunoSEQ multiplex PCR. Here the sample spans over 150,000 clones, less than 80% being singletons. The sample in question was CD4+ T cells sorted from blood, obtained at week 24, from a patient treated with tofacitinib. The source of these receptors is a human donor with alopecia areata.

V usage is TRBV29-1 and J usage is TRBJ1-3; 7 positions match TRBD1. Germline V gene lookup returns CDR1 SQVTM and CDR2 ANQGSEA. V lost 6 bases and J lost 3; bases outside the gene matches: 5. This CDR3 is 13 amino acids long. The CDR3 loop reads CSVLTGVGNTIYF. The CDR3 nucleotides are TGCAGCGTGCTTACAGGGGTTGGAAACACCATATATTTT.

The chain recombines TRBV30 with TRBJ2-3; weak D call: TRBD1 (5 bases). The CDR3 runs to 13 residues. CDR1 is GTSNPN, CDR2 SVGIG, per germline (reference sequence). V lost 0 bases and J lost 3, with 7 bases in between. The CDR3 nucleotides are TGTGCCTGGAGTGTTAGGGGTACAGATACGCAGTATTTT. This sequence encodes CAWSVRGTDTQYF.

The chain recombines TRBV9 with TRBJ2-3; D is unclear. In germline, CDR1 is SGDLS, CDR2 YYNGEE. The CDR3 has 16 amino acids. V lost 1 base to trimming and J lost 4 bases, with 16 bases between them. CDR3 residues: CASSVKSVSSADTQYF. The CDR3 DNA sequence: TGTGCCAGCAGCGTAAAGTCCGTTAGTTCGGCAGATACGCAGTATTTT.

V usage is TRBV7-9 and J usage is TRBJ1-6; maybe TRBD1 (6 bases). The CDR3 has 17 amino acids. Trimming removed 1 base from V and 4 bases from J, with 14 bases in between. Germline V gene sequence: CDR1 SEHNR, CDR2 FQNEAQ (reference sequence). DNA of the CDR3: TGTGCCAGCAGCTTAGTGGGGGCCAGGTCTTATAATTCACCCCTCCACTTT. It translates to CASSLVGARSYNSPLHF.

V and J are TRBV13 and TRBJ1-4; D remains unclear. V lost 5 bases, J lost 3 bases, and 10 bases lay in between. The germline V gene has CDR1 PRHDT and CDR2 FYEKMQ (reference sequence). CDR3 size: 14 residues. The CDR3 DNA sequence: TGTGCCAGCAGCCCAAGGTGGGCTAATGAAAAACTGTTTTTT. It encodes CASSPRWANEKLFF.